Only one count was recorded for the clone carrying this T cell receptor beta chain. The data were taken from a study of T cell responses to AZD1222 COVID-19 vaccine. Here immunoSEQ multiplex PCR was the method, and the copy in TCRdb shows in-frame clones only, minus some. This table has approximately 76,000 clones, 80% to 85% appearing once. The CDR3 spans 16 residues. CDR1 is MNHEY and CDR2 is SVGAGI in the germline V gene. The trim removed 4 bases at V and 5 bases at J, leaving 13 bases unmatched. The chain carries TRBV6-5 and TRBJ2-5, with TRBD2 matching over 7 bases. The receptor's source is an adult in good health. This material consisted of peripheral blood, taken on day 0 of AZD1222 vaccination. CDR3 loop: CASSFGLGGLQETQYF. DNA of the CDR3: TGTGCCAGCAGTTTTGGACTAGGTGGGCTCCAGGAGACCCAGTACTTC.